This paragraph reports one T cell receptor beta chain. The antigen is not known. PCR used 60 Vbeta primers and 13 Jbeta primers. Sequencing was performed with immunoSEQ multiplex PCR; in TCRdb, only in-frame clones are kept and a portion is missing. This repertoire shows 150,000 to 200,000 clones, around 80% found once; its top ten account for under 6.5%. This record belongs to a study of cytomegalovirus exposure and HLA in healthy donors. In the study overall: Prior work identified 95 million to 120 million unique TCR beta sequences in around 170 million T cells.

From germline, CDR1 is MNHNY and CDR2 SVGAGI (reference sequence). CDR3 length equals 12 residues. V dropped 8 bases and J dropped 9 bases, with 13 bases sitting between them. Whole-study results and caveats: Through in vitro validation, a few CMV-associated chains were shown to be specific for CMV antigens.

What was sequenced was PBMCs. The origin of this receptor is a man aged 50 to 59 in good health and CMV-seropositive. V gene TRBV6-6 combines with J gene TRBJ2-2; no clear D gene. CDR3 protein: CASGLVSRELFF. For the CDR3, the DNA is TGTGCCAGCGGCCTAGTCTCTCGGGAGCTGTTTTTT.